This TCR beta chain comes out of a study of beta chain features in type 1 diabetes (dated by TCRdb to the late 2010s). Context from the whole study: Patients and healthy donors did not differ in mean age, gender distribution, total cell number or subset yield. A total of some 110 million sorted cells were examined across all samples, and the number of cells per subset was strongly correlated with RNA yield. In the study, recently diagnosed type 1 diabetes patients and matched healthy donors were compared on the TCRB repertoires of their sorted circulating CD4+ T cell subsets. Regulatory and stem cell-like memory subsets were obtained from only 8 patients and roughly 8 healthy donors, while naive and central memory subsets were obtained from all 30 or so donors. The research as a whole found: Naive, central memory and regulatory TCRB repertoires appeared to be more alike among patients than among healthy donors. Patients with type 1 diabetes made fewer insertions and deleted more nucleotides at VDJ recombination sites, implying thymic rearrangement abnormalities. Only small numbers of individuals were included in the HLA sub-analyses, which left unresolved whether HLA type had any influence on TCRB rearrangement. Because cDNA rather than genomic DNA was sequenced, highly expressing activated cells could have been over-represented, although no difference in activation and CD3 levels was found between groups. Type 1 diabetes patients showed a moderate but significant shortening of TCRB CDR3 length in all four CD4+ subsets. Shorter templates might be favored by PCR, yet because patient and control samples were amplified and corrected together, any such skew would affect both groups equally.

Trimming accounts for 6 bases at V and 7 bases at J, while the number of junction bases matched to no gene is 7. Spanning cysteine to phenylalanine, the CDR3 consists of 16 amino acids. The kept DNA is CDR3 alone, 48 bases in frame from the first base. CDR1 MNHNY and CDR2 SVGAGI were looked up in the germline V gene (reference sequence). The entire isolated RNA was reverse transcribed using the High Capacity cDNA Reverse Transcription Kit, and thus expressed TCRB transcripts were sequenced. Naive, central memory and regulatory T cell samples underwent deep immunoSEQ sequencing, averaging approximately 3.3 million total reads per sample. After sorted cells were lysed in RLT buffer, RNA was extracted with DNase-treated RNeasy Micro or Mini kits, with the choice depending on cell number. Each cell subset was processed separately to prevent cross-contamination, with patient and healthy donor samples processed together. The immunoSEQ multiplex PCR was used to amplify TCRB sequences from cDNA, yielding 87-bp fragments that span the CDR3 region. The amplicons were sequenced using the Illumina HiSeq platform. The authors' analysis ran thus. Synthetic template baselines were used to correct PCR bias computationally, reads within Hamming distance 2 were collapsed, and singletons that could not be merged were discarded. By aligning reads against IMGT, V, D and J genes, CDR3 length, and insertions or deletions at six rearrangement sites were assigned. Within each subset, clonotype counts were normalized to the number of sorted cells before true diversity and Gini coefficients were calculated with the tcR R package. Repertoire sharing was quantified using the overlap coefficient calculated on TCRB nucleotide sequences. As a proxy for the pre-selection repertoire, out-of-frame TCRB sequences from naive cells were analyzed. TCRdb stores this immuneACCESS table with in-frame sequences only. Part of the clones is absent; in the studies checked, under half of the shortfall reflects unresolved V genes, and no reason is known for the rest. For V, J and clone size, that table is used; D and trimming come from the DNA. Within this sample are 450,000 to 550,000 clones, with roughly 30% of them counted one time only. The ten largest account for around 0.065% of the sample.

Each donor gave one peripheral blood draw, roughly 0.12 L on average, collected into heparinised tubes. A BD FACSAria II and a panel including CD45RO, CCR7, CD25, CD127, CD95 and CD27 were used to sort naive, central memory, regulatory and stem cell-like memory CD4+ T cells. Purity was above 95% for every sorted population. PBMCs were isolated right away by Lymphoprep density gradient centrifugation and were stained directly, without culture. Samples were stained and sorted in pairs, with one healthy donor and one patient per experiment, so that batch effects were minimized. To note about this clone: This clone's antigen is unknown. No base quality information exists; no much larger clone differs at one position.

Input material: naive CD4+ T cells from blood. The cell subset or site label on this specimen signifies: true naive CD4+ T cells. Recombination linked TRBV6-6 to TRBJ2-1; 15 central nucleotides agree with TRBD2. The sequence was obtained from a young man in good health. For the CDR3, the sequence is CASRTGLAGGENEQFF. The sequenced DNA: TGTGCCAGCAGGACGGGACTAGCGGGAGGCGAAAATGAGCAGTTCTTC.